The 24 T cell receptor beta chains listed next were all sequenced from one sample in a study of blood T cell repertoires in COVID-19. Profiling relied on immunoSEQ multiplex PCR, and the TCRdb table lists in-frame clones only, not all of them. Of about 120,000 clones listed, less than 80% are singletons. The sequencing sample was made of peripheral blood. These TCRs come from a man aged 50 or older with acute or convalescent COVID-19.

The rearrangement links TRBV27 to TRBJ2-2; 9 bases map to TRBD2. Germline V gene sequence: CDR1 MNHEY, CDR2 SMNVEV (reference sequence). With V trimmed by 1 base and J by 5 bases, 5 bases remained unmatched. The CDR3 is 16 residues long. CDR3 sequence (DNA): TGTGCCAGCAGTTTATGGGTAGCGGGAGCGACCGGGGAGCTGTTTTTT. Protein product: CASSLWVAGATGELFF.

This clone was counted once. This rearrangement joins TRBV5-4 to TRBJ1-2; 7 bases are shared with TRBD1. The CDR3 has 17 residues. Looked up from germline, CDR1 is SGHNT and CDR2 is YYREEE (reference sequence). V lost 4 bases, J lost 0 bases, and 12 bases stayed unmatched. The CDR3 DNA is TGTGCCAGCAGCCTGGGACAGCTGATCAGGACTAACTATGGCTACACCTTC. It yields the protein CASSLGQLIRTNYGYTF.

This clone was seen once. The chain links TRBV12-5 to TRBJ2-7; 7 nucleotides agree with TRBD2. Germline V lookup: CDR1 LGHNT, CDR2 FRNRAP. J lost 0 bases, V lost 0 bases, and 17 bases had no gene match. This CDR3 comprises 20 residues. The chain's CDR3 is CASGLVREVGPSKTSYEQYF. CDR3 DNA sequence: TGTGCTAGTGGTTTGGTACGGGAGGTTGGGCCCTCTAAAACCTCCTACGAGCAGTACTTC.

The table lists this clone with a count of one. The rearrangement links TRBV20-1 to TRBJ2-3, with TRBD2 matching over 14 bases. With V trimmed by 3 bases and J by 6 bases, 8 bases remained unmatched. The CDR3 extends over 16 amino acids. CDR1 and CDR2 from the germline V gene are DFQATT and SNEGSKA (reference sequence). CDR3 in DNA: TGCAGTGCTAGTGACGGGACTAGCGGGAGCGGTGATACGCAGTATTTT. Translated: CSASDGTSGSGDTQYF.

The chain employs TRBV12-5 and TRBJ2-3, with 8 positions matching TRBD1. V trimming: 5 bases; J trimming: 4 bases; junction bases outside the gene matches: 5. This CDR3 is 14 amino acids long. CDR1 LGHNT and CDR2 FRNRAP come from the germline V gene. This chain's CDR3 is CASGHTGGSDTQYF. Here the CDR3 DNA reads TGTGCTAGTGGTCATACAGGGGGATCAGATACGCAGTATTTT.

This clone came up once. CDR3 nucleotides: TGCGCCAGCACCAATAGGCGCCCGGGGACAGGGGATTACGAGCAGTACTTC. Encoded protein: CASTNRRPGTGDYEQYF. The V call is TRBV23-1, the J call TRBJ2-7; TRBD1 aligns across 10 bases. TRBV23-1 is identified as an open reading frame with a role that is uncertain. The CDR3 runs 17 residues. V trimming: 7 bases; J trimming: 4 bases; junction bases outside the gene matches: 16.

The chain couples TRBV6-2 or TRBV6-3 to TRBJ1-2; D gene unclear. Trimming took 5 bases from V and 5 from J, leaving 12 bases between them. CDR1 MNHEY and CDR2 SVGEGT come from the germline V gene. CDR3 length: 13 amino acids. The CDR3 loop reads CASSPAALYGYTF. CDR3 DNA: TGTGCCAGCAGTCCCGCGGCTTTATATGGCTACACCTTC.

The chain uses TRBV11-2 and TRBJ2-1; possible D gene TRBD2, 6 bases. V lost 4 bases to trimming and J lost 9 bases, with 19 bases between them. The CDR3 runs to 15 residues. CDR1 is SGHAT and CDR2 is FQNNGV in the germline V gene. The CDR3 reads CASSSTGLPRIEQFF. As DNA, the CDR3 is TGTGCCAGCAGCTCGACGGGACTCCCTCGTATTGAGCAGTTCTTC.

The rearrangement links TRBV30 to TRBJ2-5; 9 nucleotides line up with TRBD2. The CDR3 loop spans 17 amino acids. CDR1 and CDR2 from the germline V gene are GTSNPN and SVGIG (reference sequence). V shed 1 base, J shed 3 bases, and the junction held 12 bases outside the gene matches. CDR3 nucleotides: TGTGCCTGGAGTGACGGATCTAGCGGGGCCCAGAAAGAGACCCAGTACTTC. Translating it yields CAWSDGSSGAQKETQYF.

The rearrangement uses TRBV11-3 and TRBJ2-1; 9 bases map to TRBD2. J was trimmed by 4 bases and V by 4 bases; bases with no gene match: 5. The CDR3 has 15 residues. In germline, CDR1 is SGHNT, CDR2 YENEEA. CDR3: CASSSSGEPYNEQFF. The CDR3, as DNA: TGTGCCAGCAGCTCTAGCGGGGAGCCTTACAATGAGCAGTTCTTC. Together with reference TRBV11-3 and TRBJ2-1, the CDR3 gives the full variable domain: EAGVVQSPRYKIIEKKQPVAFWCNPISGHNTLYWYLQNLGQGPELLIRYENEEAVDDSQLPKDRFSAERLKGVDSTLKIQPAELGDSAVYLCASSSSGEPYNEQFFGPGTRLTVL.

The chain has TRBV7-2 and TRBJ1-6, with D perhaps matching TRBD1 (5 bases). The germline gives CDR1 SGHTA, CDR2 FQGNSA. The ends were cut back, 4 bases at V and 0 bases at J, with 19 bases in the middle. CDR3 size: 19 residues. The CDR3 loop is CASSSDRYSSSSYNSPLHF. CDR3 coding DNA: TGTGCCAGCAGCTCTGACAGATATAGTTCCTCCTCCTATAATTCACCCCTCCACTTT.

This rearrangement joins TRBV18 to TRBJ2-3, with 14 bases identical to TRBD2. Germline CDR1 and CDR2: KGHSH and LQKENI. CDR3 length: 15 amino acids. V gave up 5 bases and J gave up 6 bases; unmatched junction bases: 4. This chain's CDR3 is CASSVGLAGVDTQYF. DNA for the CDR3: TGTGCCAGCTCAGTGGGACTAGCGGGAGTGGATACGCAGTATTTT.

The chain has TRBV9 and TRBJ2-3; 7 bases align to TRBD2. V gave up 6 bases and J gave up 1 base; unmatched junction bases: 8. The CDR3 consists of 15 residues. The V gene's germline CDR1 is SGDLS and CDR2 YYNGEE. The CDR3 loop is CASTKTAGGTDTQYF. The CDR3 DNA sequence: TGTGCCAGCACCAAGACCGCGGGGGGCACAGATACGCAGTATTTT. The full variable domain, rest sourced from reference TRBV9 and TRBJ2-3, is DSGVTQTPKHLITATGQRVTLRCSPRSGDLSVYWYQQSLDQGLQFLIQYYNGEERAKGNILERFSAQQFPDLHSELNLSSLELGDSALYFCASTKTAGGTDTQYFGPGTRLTVL.

The rearrangement links TRBV5-5 to TRBJ1-2; unclear D gene. CDR3 size: 16 residues. CDR1 is SGHKS and CDR2 is YYEKEE in the germline V gene (reference sequence). Trimming cost V 4 bases and J 5 bases, with 21 bases left between them. This chain's CDR3 is CASSIPLEAPIYGYTF. Written as DNA, the CDR3 is TGTGCCAGCAGCATACCGTTAGAGGCTCCTATATATGGCTACACCTTC. Together with reference TRBV5-5 and TRBJ1-2, the CDR3 gives the full variable domain: DAGVTQSPTHLIKTRGQQVTLRCSPISGHKSVSWYQQVLGQGPQFIFQYYEKEERGRGNFPDRFSARQFPNYSSELNVNALLLGDSALYLCASSIPLEAPIYGYTFGSGTRLTVV.

The chain combines TRBV9 with TRBJ2-5, with TRBD2 as a possible D gene (6 bases). The germline V and J ends were trimmed by 3 bases and 4 bases, with 10 bases remaining between them. The CDR3 spans 13 residues. Per germline, CDR1 SGDLS and CDR2 YYNGEE. Written as DNA, the CDR3 is TGTGCCAGCAGCGAGGGAGGTGTAGAGACCCAGTACTTC. This gives the protein CASSEGGVETQYF.

V gene TRBV7-3 combines with J gene TRBJ2-5; tentative D call: TRBD2 (5 bases). This CDR3 has 16 amino acids. In germline, CDR1 is SGHTA, CDR2 FQGTGA. Between the trimmed V and J ends, which lost 7 bases and 5 bases, there was a span of 23 bases. The CDR3 loop is CASTWTGRLKGETQYF. CDR3 DNA sequence: TGTGCCAGCACATGGACTGGCAGGCTCAAAGGGGAGACCCAGTACTTC.

The chain employs TRBV10-1 and TRBJ2-2; D is uncertain. The CDR3 extends over 12 amino acids. Looked up from germline, CDR1 is WNHNN and CDR2 is SYGVQD (reference sequence). The V and J ends lost 3 bases and 3 bases respectively, with 2 bases between them. The chain's CDR3 is CASSDYTGELFF. The DNA of the CDR3 is TGCGCCAGCAGTGACTACACCGGGGAGCTGTTTTTT.

The chain is built from TRBV2 and TRBJ1-1, with no clear D. This CDR3 is 16 amino acids long. The V and J ends lost 0 bases and 5 bases respectively, with 16 bases between them. Germline V gives CDR1 SNHLY, CDR2 FYNNEI. The CDR3 reads CASSEAGEGLGTEAFF. The CDR3 DNA sequence: TGTGCCAGCAGTGAAGCTGGGGAGGGCCTGGGTACTGAAGCTTTCTTT.

The chain carries TRBV30 and TRBJ2-5; D not certain. The CDR3 covers 13 residues. Trimming stripped 0 bases from V and 5 bases from J, with 10 bases between. CDR1 is GTSNPN, CDR2 SVGIG, per germline (reference sequence). The CDR3, as DNA: TGTGCCTGGAGTGTTGATGGCCCGGAGACCCAGTACTTC. Its translation: CAWSVDGPETQYF.

V gene TRBV5-1 combines with J gene TRBJ2-6, with TRBD2 as a possible D gene (6 bases). V was shortened by 6 bases and J by 0 bases, with 10 bases between the two germline ends. CDR1 is SGHRS and CDR2 is YFSETQ in the germline V gene. The CDR3 runs to 15 residues. The CDR3, as DNA: TGCGCCAGCACACTGGGGGGCTCTGGGGCCAACGTCCTGACTTTC. Translated, it gives CASTLGGSGANVLTF.

The rearrangement joins TRBV7-9 to TRBJ2-1, with TRBD2 matching 9 bases. The V gene end was trimmed by 1 base and the J gene end by 0 bases; junction bases not matched to a gene: 4. Germline CDR1 and CDR2: SEHNR and FQNEAQ (reference sequence). The CDR3 runs to 17 residues. CDR3 protein: CASSLEASGVSYNEQFF. For the CDR3, the DNA is TGTGCCAGCAGCTTAGAAGCTAGCGGGGTCTCCTACAATGAGCAGTTCTTC.

This clone was found a few times. CDR3 loop: CASSPSGRVEAFF. The CDR3 bases are TGTGCCAGCAGCCCCTCGGGCAGGGTAGAAGCTTTCTTT. The genes are TRBV7-9 and TRBJ1-1, with TRBD1 as a possible D gene (5 bases). Germline values: CDR1 SEHNR, CDR2 FQNEAQ (reference sequence). Between the trimmed V and J ends, which lost 5 bases and 8 bases, there was a span of 15 bases. The CDR3 extends over 13 amino acids.

This clone was seen more than once but under ten times. The chain joins TRBV12-1 to TRBJ2-1; the table's D call, TRBD2, has no DNA check behind it. TRBV12-1 has pseudogene status. This CDR3 region has 13 residues. The CDR3 DNA follows: TGTGCCAGCAGCTCCCACCGCCCTAGGGAGCAGTTCTTC. Residues: CASSSHRPREQFF.

The chain carries TRBV5-1 and TRBJ2-6; 7 bases match TRBD1. In germline, CDR1 is SGHRS, CDR2 YFSETQ. Germline trimming cut 4 bases from V and 0 bases from J; bases unmatched to any gene: 1. CDR3 length: 15 residues. CDR3 sequence (DNA): TGCGCCAGCAGCGGGACAGTCTCTGGGGCCAACGTCCTGACTTTC. Its protein is CASSGTVSGANVLTF.